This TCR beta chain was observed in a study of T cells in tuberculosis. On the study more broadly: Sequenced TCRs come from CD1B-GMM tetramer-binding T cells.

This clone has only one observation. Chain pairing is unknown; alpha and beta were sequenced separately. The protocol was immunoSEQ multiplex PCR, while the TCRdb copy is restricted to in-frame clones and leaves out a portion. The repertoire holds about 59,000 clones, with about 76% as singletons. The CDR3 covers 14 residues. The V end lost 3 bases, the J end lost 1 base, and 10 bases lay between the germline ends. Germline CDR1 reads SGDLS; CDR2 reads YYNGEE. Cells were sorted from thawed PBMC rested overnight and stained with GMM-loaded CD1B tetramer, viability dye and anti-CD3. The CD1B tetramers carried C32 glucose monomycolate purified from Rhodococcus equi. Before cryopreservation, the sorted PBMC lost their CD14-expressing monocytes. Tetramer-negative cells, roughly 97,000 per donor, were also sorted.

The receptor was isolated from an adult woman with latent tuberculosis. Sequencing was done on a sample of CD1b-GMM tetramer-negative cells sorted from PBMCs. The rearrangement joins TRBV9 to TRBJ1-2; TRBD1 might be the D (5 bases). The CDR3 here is CASSGPGFNYGYTF. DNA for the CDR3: TGTGCCAGCAGCGGCCCAGGGTTTAACTATGGCTACACCTTC.